These T cell receptor beta chains were read from a single sample in a study of shared clonotypes between healthy human individuals. Some clones are missing from TCRdb's copy, which holds only in-frame ones; the method was immunoSEQ multiplex PCR. The profile shows about 1 million clones, roughly 70% of them singletons. Sequences were obtained from memory CD4+ T cells sorted from blood. These receptors all stem from a man in his late teens or twenties in good health. Each CDR3 is given with its conserved first and last residue. The order of the fields is clone size, D gene, V gene, J gene, CDR3 DNA, CDR3 protein. The D gene is left open where the match is weak. A row's size may be missing; if present it is once, few, many or a size class.

once	-	TRBV20-1	TRBJ2-5	TGCAGTGCCGTAGGTGTAGAGACCCAGTACTTC	CSAVGVETQYF
many	-	TRBV7-8	TRBJ1-1	TGTGCCAGCAGCTTAGGGGAGAACACTGAAGCTTTCTTT	CASSLGENTEAFF
-	-	TRBV18	TRBJ1-1	TGTGCCAGCTCACAAACAGGGTCCCAGGTCTCTGAAGCTTTCTTT	CASSQTGSQVSEAFF
-	-	TRBV10-1	TRBJ1-3	TGCGCCAGCAGTGCGGGGCCAACTGGAAACACCATATATTTT	CASSAGPTGNTIYF
-	-	TRBV7-2	TRBJ2-5	TGTGCCAGCAGCTTAAGTTGGGCTAGCGAGGAGACCCAGTACTTC	CASSLSWASEETQYF
-	-	TRBV28	TRBJ1-4	TGTGCCAGCAGTCCTTTGAGGGAGAGTACTGAAAAACTGTTTTTT	CASSPLRESTEKLFF
-	TRBD2	TRBV6-1	TRBJ2-1	TGTGCCAGCAGTGAACTAGCGGGGGGGTACAGTGAGCAGTTCTTC	CASSELAGGYSEQFF
few	-	TRBV5-1	TRBJ2-3	TGCGCCAGCAGCAGTGGCGTCTCTAGCACAGATACGCAGTATTTT	CASSSGVSSTDTQYF
-	TRBD2	TRBV2	TRBJ2-5	TGTGCCAGCAGCGCCTCCCGGGAGGGGGAGACCCAGTACTTC	CASSASREGETQYF
-	-	TRBV15	TRBJ1-1	TGTGCCACCAGCAGAGAGGTTGGAGGGGCTTTCTTT	CATSREVGGAFF
-	-	TRBV5-1	TRBJ2-2	TGCGCCAGCAGCGTGATGGGGGGAAACACCGGGGAGCTGTTTTTT	CASSVMGGNTGELFF
-	-	TRBV7-2	TRBJ2-7	TGTGCCAGCAGCTTAGTGGCCACCTACGAGCAGTACTTC	CASSLVATYEQYF
-	TRBD1	TRBV7-2	TRBJ2-7	TGTGCCAGCAGCGTCCGTGGGACAGGGTCGGGAGAGCAGTACTTC	CASSVRGTGSGEQYF
-	TRBD1	TRBV2	TRBJ2-2	TGTGCCAGCAGTCAACAGGGGTATGGCCACACCGGGGAGCTGTTTTTT	CASSQQGYGHTGELFF
-	-	TRBV7-9	TRBJ1-1	TGTGCCAGCACCGAAAACGGGCTTGAAGCTTTCTTT	CASTENGLEAFF
-	-	TRBV30	TRBJ2-3	TGTGCCTGGACCGAGGGGGATACGCAGTATTTT	CAWTEGDTQYF
-	TRBD1	TRBV5-6	TRBJ2-7	TGTGCCAGCAGCTTGGAGGCAGGGGGTTTACGCTTC	CASSLEAGGLRF
-	TRBD2	TRBV4-1	TRBJ2-1	TGCGCCAGCAGCCAAGATCCCAGCGGGAGCGATGAGCAGTTCTTC	CASSQDPSGSDEQFF
once	TRBD1	TRBV6-1	TRBJ1-5	TGTGCCAGCAGTGCCCGACAGGGTAGCAATCAGCCCCAGCATTTT	CASSARQGSNQPQHF
-	-	TRBV6-5	TRBJ1-3	TGTGCCAGCAGTTACTCCTCCTTGGGCTCTGGAAACACCATATATTTT	CASSYSSLGSGNTIYF
-	TRBD2	TRBV7-2	TRBJ2-7	TGTGCCAGCAGCCTCTGGACTAGCGGGAGGGGGGAGCAGTACTTC	CASSLWTSGRGEQYF
-	-	TRBV6-6	TRBJ1-5	TGTGCCAGCAGCTCCCCGGGGGGTTTAGACAATCAGCCCCAGCATTTT	CASSSPGGLDNQPQHF
-	TRBD2	TRBV7-2	TRBJ2-1	TGTGCCAGCAGCCCCAGACTAGCGGGAGACAATGAGCAGTTCTTC	CASSPRLAGDNEQFF
-	TRBD1	TRBV18	TRBJ1-2	TGTGCCAGCTCACCCTCGGGACAGGACCTCTATGGCTACACCTTC	CASSPSGQDLYGYTF
-	-	TRBV7-2	TRBJ1-6	TGTGCCAGCAGCTTACACGGACCGAATAATTCACCCCTCCACTTT	CASSLHGPNNSPLHF